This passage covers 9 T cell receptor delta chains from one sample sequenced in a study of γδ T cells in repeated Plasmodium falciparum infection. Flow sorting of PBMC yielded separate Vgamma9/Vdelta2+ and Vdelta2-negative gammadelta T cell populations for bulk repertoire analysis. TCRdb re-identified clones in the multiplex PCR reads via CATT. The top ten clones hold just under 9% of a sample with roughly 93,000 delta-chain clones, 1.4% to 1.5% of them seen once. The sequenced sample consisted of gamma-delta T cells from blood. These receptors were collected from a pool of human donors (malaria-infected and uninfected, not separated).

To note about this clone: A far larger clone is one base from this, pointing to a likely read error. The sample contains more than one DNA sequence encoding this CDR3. The CDR3 is CALGVAIRKTNPYTDKLIF. The CDR3 nucleotides read TGTGCTCTTGGGGTTGCGATACGTAAAACCAACCCGTACACCGATAAGCTCATCTTT. The V gene reported is TRDV1; the J gene is uncalled; TRDD3 is taken as the D call from the table, unchecked against the DNA. The CDR3 totals 19 residues. Looked up from germline, CDR1 is TSWWSYY and CDR2 is QGS.

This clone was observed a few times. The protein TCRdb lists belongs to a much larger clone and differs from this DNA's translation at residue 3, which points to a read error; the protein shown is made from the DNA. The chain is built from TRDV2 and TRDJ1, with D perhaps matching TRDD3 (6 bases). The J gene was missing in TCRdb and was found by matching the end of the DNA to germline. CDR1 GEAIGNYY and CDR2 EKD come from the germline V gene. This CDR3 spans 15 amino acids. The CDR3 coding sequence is TGTGCCCGTGACACCGTGGGGGGTAGAACCGATAAACTCATCTTT. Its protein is CARDTVGGRTDKLIF.

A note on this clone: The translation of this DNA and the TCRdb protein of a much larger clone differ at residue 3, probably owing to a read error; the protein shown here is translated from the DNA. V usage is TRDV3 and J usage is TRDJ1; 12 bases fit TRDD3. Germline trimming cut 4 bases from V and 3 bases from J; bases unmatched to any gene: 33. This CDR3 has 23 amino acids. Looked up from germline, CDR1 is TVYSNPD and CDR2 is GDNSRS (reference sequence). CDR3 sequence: CASIYPRPKLLTGGYIPSDKLIF. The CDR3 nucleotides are TGTGCCTCTATCTACCCACGGCCAAAATTACTAACTGGGGGATACATCCCCTCCGATAAACTCATCTTT.

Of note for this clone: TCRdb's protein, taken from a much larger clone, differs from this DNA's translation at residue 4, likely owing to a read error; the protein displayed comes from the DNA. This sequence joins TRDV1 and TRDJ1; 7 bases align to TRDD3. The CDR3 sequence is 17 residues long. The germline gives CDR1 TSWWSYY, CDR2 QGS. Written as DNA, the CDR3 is TGTGCTCTTAGGGAAGAACTGGGGCTTAGGGCCACCGATAAACTCATCTTT. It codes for CALREELGLRATDKLIF.

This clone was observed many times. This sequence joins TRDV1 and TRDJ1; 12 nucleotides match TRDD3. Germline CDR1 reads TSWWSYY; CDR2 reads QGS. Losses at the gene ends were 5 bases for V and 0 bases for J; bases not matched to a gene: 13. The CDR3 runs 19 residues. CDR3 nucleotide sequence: TGTGCTCTTGGGCTAAGGCCTTCCTGGGGGATACGGTACACCGATAAACTCATCTTT. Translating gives CALGLRPSWGIRYTDKLIF.

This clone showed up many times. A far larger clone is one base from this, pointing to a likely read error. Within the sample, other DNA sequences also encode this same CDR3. CDR3: CACDTYLGLDTGKLIF. The CDR3 DNA reads as TGTGCCTGTGACACTTACTTAGGGCTGGATACGGGGAAACTCATCTTT. The chain couples TRDV2 to TRDJ1, with 7 positions matching TRDD3. TCRdb is silent on the J gene; assignment here came from matching the DNA to germline. The germline V gene encodes CDR1 GEAIGNYY and CDR2 EKD. V shed 1 base and J 8 bases; nucleotides not matched to a gene: 15. The CDR3 is made up of 16 amino acids.

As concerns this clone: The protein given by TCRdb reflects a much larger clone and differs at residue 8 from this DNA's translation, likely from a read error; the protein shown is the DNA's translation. The CDR3, as DNA: TGTGCCTGTGACCCTGTACTGAGGGATACGCGCGTACAATCTTACACCGATAAACTCATCTTT. Translation gives CACDPVLRDTRVQSYTDKLIF. The rearrangement uses TRDV2 and TRDJ1; 8 nucleotides agree with TRDD3. Matching the DNA to germline supplied the J gene, which TCRdb does not give. The CDR3 covers 21 residues. Trimming removed 3 bases from V and 0 bases from J; junction bases left unmatched: 23. In germline, CDR1 is GEAIGNYY, CDR2 EKD.

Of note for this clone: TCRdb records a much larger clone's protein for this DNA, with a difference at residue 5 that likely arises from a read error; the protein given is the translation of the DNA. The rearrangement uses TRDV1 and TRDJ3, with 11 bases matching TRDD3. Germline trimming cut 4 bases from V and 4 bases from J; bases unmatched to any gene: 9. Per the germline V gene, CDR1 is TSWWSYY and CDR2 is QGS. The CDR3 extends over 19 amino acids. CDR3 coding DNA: TGTGCTCTTGGGGGAAAGTTACTGGGGGATATATGGGACACCCGACAGATGTTTTTC. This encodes CALGGKLLGDIWDTRQMFF.

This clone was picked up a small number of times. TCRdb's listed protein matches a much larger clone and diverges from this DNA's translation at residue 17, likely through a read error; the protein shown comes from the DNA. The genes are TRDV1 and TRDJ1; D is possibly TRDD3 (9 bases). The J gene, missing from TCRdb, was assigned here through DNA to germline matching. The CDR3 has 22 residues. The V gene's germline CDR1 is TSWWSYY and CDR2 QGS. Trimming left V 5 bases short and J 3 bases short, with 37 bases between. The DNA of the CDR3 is TGTGCTCTTGGGCGCACTACGGTCCTTCCTAGGCGAGTCTGGGGATACGCCGATAAACTCATCTTT. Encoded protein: CALGRTTVLPRRVWGYADKLIF.